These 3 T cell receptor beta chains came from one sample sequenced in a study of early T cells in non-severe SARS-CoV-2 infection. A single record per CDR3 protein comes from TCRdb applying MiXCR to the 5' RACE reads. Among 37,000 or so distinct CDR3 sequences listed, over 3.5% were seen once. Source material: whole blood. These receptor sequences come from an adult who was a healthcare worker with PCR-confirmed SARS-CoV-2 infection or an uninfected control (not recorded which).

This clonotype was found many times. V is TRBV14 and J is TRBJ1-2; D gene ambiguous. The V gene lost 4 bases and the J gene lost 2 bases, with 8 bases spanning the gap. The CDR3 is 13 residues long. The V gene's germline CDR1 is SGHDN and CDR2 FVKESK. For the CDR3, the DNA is TGTGCCAGCAGCCTCGGCCTGAACTATGGCTACACCTTC. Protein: CASSLGLNYGYTF.

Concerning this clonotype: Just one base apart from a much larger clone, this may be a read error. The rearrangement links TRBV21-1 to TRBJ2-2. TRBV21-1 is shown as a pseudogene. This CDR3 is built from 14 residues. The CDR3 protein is CVSSPAWSTGELFF. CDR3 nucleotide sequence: TGTGTCAGCAGCCCAGCTTGGAGCACCGGGGAGCTGTTTTTT.

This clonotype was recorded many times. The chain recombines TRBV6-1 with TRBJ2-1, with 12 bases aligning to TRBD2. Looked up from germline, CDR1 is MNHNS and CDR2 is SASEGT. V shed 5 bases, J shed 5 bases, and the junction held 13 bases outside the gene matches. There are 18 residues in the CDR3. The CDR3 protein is CASSRGTSGSWGNNEQFF. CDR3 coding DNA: TGTGCCAGCAGTCGCGGGACTAGCGGGTCGTGGGGGAACAATGAGCAGTTCTTC.